The text below deals with one T cell receptor beta chain. The antigen is unknown. A linear amplification protocol produced the TCR libraries from 500 ng of total RNA. MiXCR, run by TCRdb on the reads, gives a single entry per CDR3 protein. The data show roughly 200,000 distinct CDR3 sequences, with about 76% seen just once and 2% to 2.5% held by the top ten. This entry belongs to a study of healthy donors' naive CD4 and CD8 T cells. General study points: Chains were not paired, since alpha and beta were sequenced in bulk. Negatively charged CDR3s marked CD8+ lineage; positively charged CDR3s marked CD4+ lineage.

V was shortened by 4 bases and J by 2 bases, with 12 bases between the two germline ends. CDR3 length: 14 amino acids. Germline loops: CDR1 SGHVS, CDR2 FQNEAQ. V usage is TRBV7-8 and J usage is TRBJ2-7; D is unresolved. Material: naive CD4+ and CD8+ T cells sorted from blood, pooled from several donors. The clonotype comes from a pool of human donors in good health; the sample pools cells from several healthy donors. The CDR3 nucleotides read TGTGCCAGCAGCTCCCTACCAGTTCCCTACGAGCAGTACTTC. It encodes CASSSLPVPYEQYF.